This T cell receptor beta chain was profiled in a study of blood T cell repertoires in COVID-19. The overall study: Acute and convalescent COVID-19 samples came from the United States, Italy and Spain. T cells, B-cell-depleted T cells, or PBMCs provided the cDNA or gDNA that served as material.

There are 15 residues in the CDR3. V dropped 4 bases and J dropped 8; count of bases not matched to a gene: 12. From germline, CDR1 is SGHNT and CDR2 YYREEE (reference sequence). Original methodology: Researchers report that nucleated cell counts were estimated from reference gene primer amplification. Profiling relied on immunoSEQ multiplex PCR, and the TCRdb table lists in-frame clones only, not all of them. V, J and clone size were drawn from that table, and D and trimming were deduced from the DNA. The sample records fewer than 200,000 clones, 70% to 90% being singletons. Sequencing was done on a sample of peripheral blood. The genes are TRBV5-4 and TRBJ1-2, with 9 nucleotides matching TRBD1. This sequence was found in a man aged 45 to 65 with active or convalescent COVID-19. CDR3 residues: CASSLATGGGKGYTF. The CDR3, as DNA: TGTGCCAGCAGCCTTGCGACAGGGGGAGGAAAAGGCTACACCTTC.